The table lists the clone carrying this T cell receptor beta chain with a few counts. Its antigen is unknown. This entry is derived from a study of regulatory T cells in long-lasting Graves disease. Arm-PCR with iRepertoire HTBI primers amplified the CDR3 regions for these TCR beta libraries. TCRdb passed the multiplex PCR reads through MiXCR, listing each CDR3 protein once. The sample lists hundreds of thousands of distinct CDR3 sequences, roughly 12% occurring once. Findings and limits, study-wide: Persistent Graves' patients possessed reduced TCR diversity relative to recently diagnosed ones.

The J segment lost 8 bases and the V segment lost 4 bases, leaving 6 bases of the junction unmatched. The CDR3 runs to 13 residues. The V gene's germline CDR1 is SGHRS and CDR2 YFSETQ. Stated time point: newly diagnosed GD, antithyroid drugs for less than 3 months. There was RNA extracted from PBMCs, and the TCR library was made from it. The same data also contributed to another study, on T cells in Graves' hyperthyroidism and ophthalmopathy.

The starting material was peripheral blood mononuclear cells (PBMCs), obtained at new diagnosis, from a patient treated with antithyroid drugs. The rearrangement uses TRBV5-1 and TRBJ1-2, with 9 bases matching TRBD1. The receptor's source is a man aged 30-40 years with Graves disease. The CDR3, as DNA: TGCGCCAGCAGCCCGGGACAGGGTATCGGCTACACCTTC. This translates into CASSPGQGIGYTF.